These 30 T cell receptor beta chains came from one sample sequenced in a study of patients and donors after allogeneic stem cell transplantation. TCRdb reanalysed the RT-PCR reads using MiXCR and keeps one entry per CDR3 protein. The table has under 200,000 distinct CDR3 sequences, 30% seen once. The sequenced sample consisted of blood, either unsorted or a sorted T cell fraction (not recorded which). The receptors shown here come from a human donor who was either an allogeneic HSCT recipient or a stem cell or donor lymphocyte infusion donor (not recorded which). It is not recorded whose cells these are; they may come from a transplant donor.

This CDR3 is CAIQLSTYEQYF. CDR3 coding DNA: TGTGCCATCCAGTTGAGCACATACGAGCAGTACTTC. This rearrangement joins TRBV27 to TRBJ2-7, with D hard to call. The CDR3 loop spans 12 amino acids. The germline V gene has CDR1 MNHEY and CDR2 SMNVEV (reference sequence). V lost 10 bases and J 4 bases, leaving 14 bases between the germline ends.

The gene calls are TRBV6-2 or TRBV6-3 and TRBJ2-7, with D unclear. V was pared by 6 bases and J by 2 bases, with 14 bases between. This CDR3 spans 14 amino acids. The germline gives CDR1 MNHEY, CDR2 SVGEGT. The CDR3 DNA reads TGTGCCAGCAGCAGTTGGGTCAGTACCTACGAGCAGTACTTC. This codes for CASSSWVSTYEQYF.

The J gene is TRBJ2-1, the V gene TRBV3-1; 9 bases align to TRBD2. The CDR3 is 16 residues long. V was pared by 3 bases and J by 7 bases, with 10 bases of the junction left unmatched. Germline CDR1 LGHDT, CDR2 YNNKEL (reference sequence). In DNA, the CDR3 is TGTGCCAGCAGCCAGGGAACTAGCGGGCGGGGGAATGAGCAGTTCTTC. It specifies CASSQGTSGRGNEQFF.

The chain links TRBV6-2 or TRBV6-3 to TRBJ1-6; D uncertain. The CDR3 covers 12 residues. V was pared by 2 bases and J by 8 bases, with 4 bases between. Germline values: CDR1 MNHEY, CDR2 SVGEGT. The CDR3 DNA reads as TGTGCCAGCAGTTACGGAGATTCACCCCTCCACTTT. Translated, it gives CASSYGDSPLHF.

V and J are TRBV27 and TRBJ2-7; no clear D gene. Germline V gene data show CDR1 as MNHEY and CDR2 as SMNVEV (reference sequence). The CDR3 has 14 residues. V shed 3 bases and J shed 0 bases, with 9 bases lying between them. For the CDR3, the DNA is TGTGCCAGCAGTTTGGCTGGCCACTCCTACGAGCAGTACTTC. This codes for CASSLAGHSYEQYF.

The chain joins TRBV24-1 to TRBJ2-5; D may be TRBD2 (5 bases). V was cut by 2 bases and J by 2 bases, with 11 bases left in between. The CDR3 has 15 residues. Germline CDR1 reads KGHDR; CDR2 reads SFDVKD. Written as DNA, the CDR3 is TGTGCCACCAGTGATTCGCGAGGAGGACAAGAGACCCAGTACTTC. As protein: CATSDSRGGQETQYF.

The V call is TRBV9, the J call TRBJ2-2, with no clear D. The CDR3 is 15 residues long. V was cut by 4 bases and J by 2 bases, with 12 bases left in between. CDR1 SGDLS and CDR2 YYNGEE come from the germline V gene. This CDR3 reads CASSRGRPNTGELFF. CDR3 in DNA: TGTGCCAGCAGCCGAGGACGGCCTAACACCGGGGAGCTGTTTTTT.

The chain recombines TRBV18 with TRBJ1-6; D gene unclear. This CDR3 spans 13 amino acids. Germline CDR1 KGHSH, CDR2 LQKENI. V was shortened by 5 bases and J by 7 bases, with 9 bases between the two germline ends. CDR3 region: CASSMGSNSPLHF. The DNA of the CDR3 is TGTGCCAGCTCAATGGGGTCGAATTCACCCCTCCACTTT.

This clonotype turned up a few times. The chain carries TRBV12-3 or TRBV12-4 and TRBJ1-4; 7 nucleotides match TRBD1. V trimming: 4 bases; J trimming: 8 bases; junction bases outside the gene matches: 1. The CDR3 loop spans 12 amino acids. The CDR3 spells CASSSGQEKLFF. The CDR3 nucleotides read TGTGCCAGCAGTTCGGGACAGGAAAAACTGTTTTTT.

The chain is built from TRBV20-1 and TRBJ2-4; no clear D. This CDR3 has 14 amino acids. Germline-derived CDR1 and CDR2 are DFQATT and SNEGSKA (reference sequence). Trimming pared 3 bases from V and 9 bases from J, leaving 18 bases between. The CDR3 loop is CSASTASERVIQYF. CDR3 nucleotides: TGCAGTGCTAGTACGGCCTCCGAAAGGGTCATTCAGTACTTC.

The chain combines TRBV7-2 with TRBJ2-5; D ambiguous. Trimming cost V 7 bases and J 1 base, with 10 bases left between them. This CDR3 has 13 residues. The germline V gene encodes CDR1 SGHTA and CDR2 FQGNSA. CDR3 DNA sequence: TGTGCCAGCACCACCTACCTCCAAGAGACCCAGTACTTC. Its protein product is CASTTYLQETQYF.

This chain links TRBV7-6 with TRBJ1-5, with 10 bases identical to TRBD1. CDR3 length equals 15 residues. The V and J ends lost 3 bases and 2 bases, in that order; junction bases with no gene match: 1. Germline V gene lookup returns CDR1 SGHVS and CDR2 FNYEAQ. The CDR3 region is CASSFGTGGNQPQHF. CDR3 DNA: TGTGCCAGCAGCTTCGGGACAGGGGGCAATCAGCCCCAGCATTTT. The full variable domain, completed using reference TRBV7-6 and TRBJ1-5, is GAGVSQSPRYKVTKRGQDVALRCDPISGHVSLYWYRQALGQGPEFLTYFNYEAQQDKSGLPNDRFSAERPEGSISTLTIQRTEQRDSAMYRCASSFGTGGNQPQHFGDGTRLSIL.

The chain joins TRBV6-1 to TRBJ2-1; 7 nucleotides match TRBD1. The CDR3 runs 14 residues. V lost 6 bases to trimming and J lost 4 bases; unmatched junction nucleotides: 6. Germline assignment: CDR1 MNHNS and CDR2 SASEGT. The CDR3 region is CASRSGTEYNEQFF. In nucleotides, the CDR3 is TGTGCCAGCAGATCCGGGACAGAGTACAATGAGCAGTTCTTC.

This clonotype came up a few times. The chain links TRBV6-6 to TRBJ1-1; D not certain. The CDR3 is made up of 13 amino acids. CDR1 MNHNY and CDR2 SVGAGI come from the germline V gene (reference sequence). V lost 3 bases, J lost 6 bases, and 11 bases lay in between. CDR3 protein: CASSYVGKAEAFF. The CDR3 DNA sequence: TGTGCCAGCAGTTATGTAGGGAAGGCTGAAGCTTTCTTT.

This clonotype was found many times. The chain links TRBV28 to TRBJ1-5; D not resolved. CDR3 size: 14 residues. V dropped 3 bases and J dropped 3 bases, with 9 bases sitting between them. In germline, CDR1 is MDHEN, CDR2 SYDVKM. As DNA, the CDR3 is TGTGCCAGCAGTTTGCTGGGCTTCAATCAGCCCCAGCATTTT. Its translation: CASSLLGFNQPQHF. Using reference TRBV28 and TRBJ1-5 for the parts outside the CDR3, the full variable domain is DVKVTQSSRYLVKRTGEKVFLECVQDMDHENMFWYRQDPGLGLRLIYFSYDVKMKEKGDIPEGYSVSREKKERFSLILESASTNQTSMYLCASSLLGFNQPQHFGDGTRLSIL.

A word on this clonotype: At one of its ends the junction is not consistent with the germline gene, which may arise from a read error. The chain joins TRBV27 to TRBJ1-1; D is ambiguous. This CDR3 has 13 residues. The germline V gene has CDR1 MNHEY and CDR2 SMNVEV (reference sequence). The CDR3 region has the DNA TGTGCCAGCGTGGGAGGGATGAACACTGAAACTTTCTTT. It is translated as CASVGGMNTETFF.

CDR3 amino acids: CASSQEPFAGNTIYF. The CDR3 nucleotides read TGTGCCAGCAGCCAAGAGCCCTTCGCGGGAAACACCATATATTTT. The chain uses TRBV4-2 and TRBJ1-3; D is ambiguous. With 0 bases removed from V and 4 bases from J, the gap between germline ends came to 10 bases. This CDR3 spans 15 amino acids. Germline V lookup: CDR1 LGHNA, CDR2 YNFKEQ.

CDR3 sequence (DNA): TGTGCCAGCAGTTTATCGACCGCGGACGGTCTCTCCTACGAGCAGTACTTC. It translates to CASSLSTADGLSYEQYF. This rearrangement joins TRBV27 to TRBJ2-7; no clear D gene. V dropped 0 bases and J dropped 0 bases, with 15 bases sitting between them. This CDR3 has 17 residues. Germline values: CDR1 MNHEY, CDR2 SMNVEV (reference sequence).

V is TRBV25-1 and J is TRBJ2-1; 11 nucleotides align to TRBD2. Germline loops: CDR1 MGHDK, CDR2 SYGVNS. Losses at the gene ends were 7 bases for V and 1 base for J; bases not matched to a gene: 15. The CDR3 is made up of 19 amino acids. DNA for the CDR3: TGTGCCAGCACCGGAAGACTAGCGGGGTACTTCGGTTCCTACAATGAGCAGTTCTTC. Protein sequence: CASTGRLAGYFGSYNEQFF.

Here the CDR3 reads CASSLGLDSSTDTQYF. CDR3 in DNA: TGCGCCAGCAGCTTGGGACTAGACTCTAGCACAGATACGCAGTATTTT. This chain links TRBV5-1 with TRBJ2-3, with D possibly TRBD2 on 6 matching bases. Germline CDR1 is SGHRS and CDR2 is YFSETQ. Deletions cut 0 bases from V and 0 bases from J, with 11 bases between. The length of the CDR3 is 16 residues. Full variable domain (rest looked up from reference TRBV5-1 and TRBJ2-3): KAGVTQTPRYLIKTRGQQVTLSCSPISGHRSVSWYQQTPGQGLQFLFEYFSETQRNKGNFPGRFSGRQFSNSRSEMNVSTLELGDSALYLCASSLGLDSSTDTQYFGPGTRLTVL.

In this sample, this clonotype turned up a few times. The rearrangement links TRBV6-5 to TRBJ1-2, with D possibly TRBD1 on 6 matching bases. The V end lost 6 bases, the J end lost 1 base, and 21 bases lay between the germline ends. CDR1 is MNHEY, CDR2 SVGAGI, per germline. This CDR3 is built from 17 residues. The CDR3 loop reads CASSRPSPGQRNYGYTF. The CDR3 DNA reads as TGTGCCAGCAGCAGACCCTCCCCGGGACAACGTAACTATGGCTACACCTTC.

This rearrangement joins TRBV12-3 or TRBV12-4 to TRBJ2-2; 10 bases align to TRBD2. The trim removed 4 bases at V and 6 bases at J, leaving 5 bases unmatched. This CDR3 contains 15 residues. This CDR3 reads CASSSSGRASGELFF. In DNA form, the CDR3 reads TGTGCCAGCAGTTCGAGCGGGAGGGCCTCCGGGGAGCTGTTTTTT.

The chain has TRBV5-1 and TRBJ2-1, with 12 positions matching TRBD2. The CDR3 has 15 amino acids. Per germline, CDR1 SGHRS and CDR2 YFSETQ. V lost 4 bases, J lost 9 bases, and 8 bases stayed unmatched. For the CDR3, the DNA is TGCGCCAGCAGCCTACGACTAGCGGGAGTTTTTGAGCAGTTCTTC. Translation gives CASSLRLAGVFEQFF.

This clonotype was detected only once. The rearrangement uses TRBV10-3 and TRBJ2-3; 12 bases line up with TRBD2. Looked up from germline, CDR1 is ENHRY and CDR2 is SYGVKD. V shed 6 bases, J shed 9 bases, and the junction held 7 bases outside the gene matches. The CDR3 covers 14 residues. The CDR3 coding sequence is TGTGCCATCAGCCCTAGCGGGAGGGCCATAACGCAGTATTTT. Translation: CAISPSGRAITQYF.

This clonotype has only a few counts. The chain employs TRBV7-9 and TRBJ1-2, with unresolved D. Germline V gives CDR1 SEHNR, CDR2 FQNEAQ (reference sequence). Trimming took off 4 bases at V and 4 bases at J, with 16 bases between the two ends. CDR3 length: 15 amino acids. The CDR3 DNA reads as TGTGCCAGCAGCTCATCACGATTGGTCCCCTATGGCTACACCTTC. This sequence encodes CASSSSRLVPYGYTF.

This clonotype was seen a handful of times. The chain recombines TRBV5-1 with TRBJ2-5; the D is unclear. The CDR3 spans 14 residues. The germline V gene encodes CDR1 SGHRS and CDR2 YFSETQ. Trimming left V 4 bases short and J 3 bases short, with 13 bases between. DNA for the CDR3: TGCGCCAGCAGCCCTATTCAATGGGAAGAGACCCAGTACTTC. This codes for CASSPIQWEETQYF.

The CDR3 spells CASSVDRQGGNTIYF. The CDR3 DNA is TGTGCCAGCAGCGTAGATCGGCAGGGTGGAAACACCATATATTTT. The chain uses TRBV9 and TRBJ1-3, with D maybe TRBD1 (5 bases). V dropped 0 bases and J dropped 3 bases, with 10 bases sitting between them. CDR3 length equals 15 residues. Germline values: CDR1 SGDLS, CDR2 YYNGEE.

This clonotype has only a few counts. This chain connects TRBV7-3 to TRBJ2-1, with a possible D match to TRBD1 (5 bases). V was cut by 2 bases and J by 0 bases, with 8 bases left in between. In germline, CDR1 is SGHTA, CDR2 FQGTGA. The CDR3 loop spans 15 amino acids. CDR3 nucleotides: TGTGCCAGCAGCTTATTGGACAACTCCTACAATGAGCAGTTCTTC. Protein sequence: CASSLLDNSYNEQFF.

This clonotype was seen a single time. The CDR3 nucleotides read TGCAGTGCTCGCGACAGGTGCGACTCCTATAATTCACCCCTCCACTTT. Translating gives CSARDRCDSYNSPLHF. V and J are TRBV20-1 and TRBJ1-6; D is possibly TRBD1 (6 bases). Germline-derived CDR1 and CDR2 are DFQATT and SNEGSKA (reference sequence). The CDR3 loop spans 16 amino acids. V gave up 5 bases and J gave up 0 bases, with 14 bases separating them.

V and J are TRBV12-3 or TRBV12-4 and TRBJ2-2; maybe TRBD2 (6 bases). V was pared by 3 bases and J by 4 bases, with 12 bases between. The CDR3 is 15 residues long. The CDR3 nucleotides read TGTGCCAGCAGTTTCGGAGGGATGGGCACCGGGGAGCTGTTTTTT. Encoded protein: CASSFGGMGTGELFF.